This T cell receptor (beta chain) is drawn from a study of blood T cell repertoires in COVID-19 (dated by TCRdb to the early 2020s). About the study as a whole: Samples from collaborators originated in the United States, Italy and Spain and spanned both the acute and convalescent phases of COVID-19. Nearly every sample came with metadata listing a de-identified subject ID, COVID-19 status, age in years and sex. The prospective study material was composed of cDNA or gDNA derived from T cells, B-cell-depleted T cells, or PBMCs. Subjects who had been exposed to COVID-19, were actively infected with it, or had recovered from it provided the deeply sampled blood TCRbeta repertoires that made up the dataset. Where HLA class I and class II types were available, the types were taken from metadata supplied by the sample provider, not from assay-based typing. The repertoires were released in a freely available public database meant as a resource for research on the immune response to SARS-CoV-2. Samples came from the ongoing ImmuneRACE study (first 160 participants) plus 1,254 subjects from 6 global collaborators. Broader findings and caveats from the paper: The amount of clinical and demographic metadata varied by source and participant and was provided uncurated.

For this clone: No antigen is known for it. No base qualities exist here, and no much larger clone lies one base off it.

The CDR3 has 14 amino acids, counting the end cysteine and phenylalanine. CDR3 DNA is the only sequence kept; it has 42 bases, read in frame from the first base. CDR1 SGHRS and CDR2 YFSETQ were looked up in the germline V gene. V is reduced by 4 bases and J by 3 bases, leaving a spacing of 13 bases between them. TCRbeta CDR3 regions were amplified from genomic DNA by means of the immunoSEQ Assay, a bias-controlled multiplex PCR. The paper's data handling went like this. Nucleated cell counts per sample were estimated from amplification of reference gene primers within the assay. Sequence reads were collapsed and filtered to measure the absolute abundance of every unique TCRbeta CDR3 rearrangement. Productive Simpson clonality was computed per sample as the square root of Simpson's diversity index over productive rearrangements. TCRdb mirrors the immuneACCESS table, restricted to in-frame sequences. Some clones are absent from its copies; in checked studies, under half trace to an unresolved V gene, and the reason for the others is unknown. Clone size and the V and J calls come from that table; the DNA yielded D and trimming. This sample gives 15,000 to 20,000 clones in total; 81% of them show up just once. The top ten constitute roughly 8.7% of the sample.

The collaborating institutions used their own protocols to collect whole blood in K2EDTA tubes. For TCRbeta analysis, collaborators shipped samples in one of three forms: frozen whole blood, isolated PBMCs, or DNA extracted from either of those sample types. Sequenced: peripheral blood. This TCR came from a man in his 60s with acute or convalescent COVID-19. The V gene is TRBV5-1 and the J gene is TRBJ1-1, with no confidently assigned D gene. CDR3 sequence: CASSPDSTYTEAFF. The sequenced DNA is TGCGCCAGCAGCCCAGACTCCACCTACACTGAAGCTTTCTTT.